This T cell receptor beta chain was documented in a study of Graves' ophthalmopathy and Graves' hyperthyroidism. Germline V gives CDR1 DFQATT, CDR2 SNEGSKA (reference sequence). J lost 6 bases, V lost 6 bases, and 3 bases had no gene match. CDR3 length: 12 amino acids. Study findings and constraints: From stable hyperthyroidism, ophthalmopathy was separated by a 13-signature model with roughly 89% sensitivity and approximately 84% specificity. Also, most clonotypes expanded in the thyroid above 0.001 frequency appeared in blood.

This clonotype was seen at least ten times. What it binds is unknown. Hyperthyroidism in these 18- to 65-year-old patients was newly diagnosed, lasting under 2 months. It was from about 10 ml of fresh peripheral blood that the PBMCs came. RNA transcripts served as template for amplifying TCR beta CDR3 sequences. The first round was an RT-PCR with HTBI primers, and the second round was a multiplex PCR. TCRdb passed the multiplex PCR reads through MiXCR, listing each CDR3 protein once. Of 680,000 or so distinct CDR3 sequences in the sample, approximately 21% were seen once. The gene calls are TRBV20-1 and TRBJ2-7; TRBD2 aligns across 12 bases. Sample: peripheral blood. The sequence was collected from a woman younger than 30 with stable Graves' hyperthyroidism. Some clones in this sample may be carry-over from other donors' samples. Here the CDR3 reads CSAGLAGIEQYF. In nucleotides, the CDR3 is TGCAGTGCCGGACTAGCGGGAATCGAGCAGTACTTC.